The TCR beta chain under discussion was sequenced for a study of vaccination effects on CD4 cells after COVID-19. Study summary: The post-vaccine samples were taken, at the median, 72 days after the second dose.

Sequencing followed a ViraFEST assay step that expanded antigen-specific CD4+ T cells with viral peptide pools. After roughly 11 days in culture, the CD4+ T cells were isolated. Participants were vaccinated with two doses of either the BNT162b2 or mRNA-1273 vaccine. Recipients of the vaccine had no prior SARS-CoV-2 infection and negative nucleocapsid antibodies. Trimming shortened V by 0 bases and J by 0 bases, and 14 bases separated the two germline ends. Germline V CDR1 and CDR2: SGHNT, YENEEA. The CDR3 covers 18 residues. The table came from immunoSEQ multiplex PCR; TCRdb's copy has only in-frame clones and leaves some out. The data show some 17,000 clones, just under 70% seen once. A note on this clone: Its antigen is unknown.

Sequenced here: CD4+ T cells from PBMCs cultured with SARS-CoV-2 spike peptides, sampled after COVID-19 vaccination. The receptor was isolated from a human donor who received a COVID-19 vaccine. The rearrangement links TRBV11-3 to TRBJ2-2, with a weak D call TRBD1 (5 bases). For the CDR3, the DNA is TGTGCCAGCAGCTTAGAGAGGACACCTAGGTCGAACACCGGGGAGCTGTTTTTT. Protein product: CASSLERTPRSNTGELFF. The entire variable domain, with the rest obtained from reference TRBV11-3 and TRBJ2-2, is as follows: EAGVVQSPRYKIIEKKQPVAFWCNPISGHNTLYWYLQNLGQGPELLIRYENEEAVDDSQLPKDRFSAERLKGVDSTLKIQPAELGDSAVYLCASSLERTPRSNTGELFFGEGSRLTVL.